The 2 T cell receptor beta chains in this list originate from one sample, sequenced in a study of shared clonotypes between healthy human individuals. Sequenced by immunoSEQ multiplex PCR; TCRdb stores in-frame clones only, minus some. This sample has about 820,000 clones, with around 93% found just once. Naive CD8 populations comprised CD45RO-negative cells positively selected for CCR7, excluding terminally differentiated effector memory CD45RA+ cells. Sequencing was carried out using naive CD8+ T cells sorted from blood. The origin of the receptors is a man aged 30 to 45 in good health.

With respect to this clone: The sample contains more than one DNA sequence encoding this CDR3. This chain links TRBV9 with TRBJ2-7; TRBD2 is a possible D gene (5 bases). The length of the CDR3 is 14 residues. The V gene lost 0 bases and the J gene lost 0 bases, with 7 bases spanning the gap. CDR1 SGDLS and CDR2 YYNGEE come from the germline V gene. CDR3 sequence reads: CASSVEGSSYEQYF. CDR3 DNA sequence: TGTGCCAGCAGCGTAGAAGGGAGCTCCTACGAGCAGTACTTC.

This clone has a single count. The V gene is TRBV7-9, the J gene TRBJ1-1; D possibly corresponds to TRBD1 (6 bases). Trimming stripped 1 base from V and 3 bases from J, with 18 bases between. Germline V gene sequence: CDR1 SEHNR, CDR2 FQNEAQ (reference sequence). The CDR3 length is 17 residues. The CDR3 sequence is CASSLVGQRSFDTEAFF. CDR3 DNA: TGTGCCAGCAGCTTAGTCGGACAGCGGTCGTTTGACACTGAAGCTTTCTTT.